This T cell receptor beta chain was recorded in a study of CD8 T cells in Susac syndrome. Roughly 0.5 to 1 ug RNA was reverse transcribed with random hexamers. TCRdb fed the immunoSEQ multiplex PCR reads into MiXCR, producing one record per CDR3 protein. The sample contains about 240,000 distinct CDR3 sequences, almost 97% of which appear only once. The ends lost 0 bases at V and 8 bases at J; junction bases unmatched: 4. Germline V gives CDR1 SGHRS, CDR2 YFSETQ. This CDR3 spans 14 amino acids. The clonotype comes from a human donor with Susac syndrome. The chain joins TRBV5-1 to TRBJ2-1, with 8 bases identical to TRBD2. Sequenced sample: CD4+ T cells from PBMCs. The DNA of the CDR3 is TGCGCCAGCAGCTTGGGCGGGACTAGAGATGAGCAGTTCTTC. Amino acids: CASSLGGTRDEQFF.